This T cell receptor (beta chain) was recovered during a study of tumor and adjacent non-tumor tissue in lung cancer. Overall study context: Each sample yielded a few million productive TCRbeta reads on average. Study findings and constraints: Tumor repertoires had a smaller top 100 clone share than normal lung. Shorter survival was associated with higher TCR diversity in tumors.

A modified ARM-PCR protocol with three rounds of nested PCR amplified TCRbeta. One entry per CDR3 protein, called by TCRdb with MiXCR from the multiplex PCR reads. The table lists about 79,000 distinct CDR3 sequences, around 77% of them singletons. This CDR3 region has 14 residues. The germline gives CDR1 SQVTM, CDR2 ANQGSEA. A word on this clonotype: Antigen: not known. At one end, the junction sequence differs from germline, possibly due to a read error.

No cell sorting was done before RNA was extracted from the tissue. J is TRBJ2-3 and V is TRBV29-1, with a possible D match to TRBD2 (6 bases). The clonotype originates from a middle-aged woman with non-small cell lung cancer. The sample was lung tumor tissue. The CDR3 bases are TGCACCGTTAATCGGCGGGGCAATACAGATACCCAGTATTTT. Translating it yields CTVNRRGNTDTQYF.